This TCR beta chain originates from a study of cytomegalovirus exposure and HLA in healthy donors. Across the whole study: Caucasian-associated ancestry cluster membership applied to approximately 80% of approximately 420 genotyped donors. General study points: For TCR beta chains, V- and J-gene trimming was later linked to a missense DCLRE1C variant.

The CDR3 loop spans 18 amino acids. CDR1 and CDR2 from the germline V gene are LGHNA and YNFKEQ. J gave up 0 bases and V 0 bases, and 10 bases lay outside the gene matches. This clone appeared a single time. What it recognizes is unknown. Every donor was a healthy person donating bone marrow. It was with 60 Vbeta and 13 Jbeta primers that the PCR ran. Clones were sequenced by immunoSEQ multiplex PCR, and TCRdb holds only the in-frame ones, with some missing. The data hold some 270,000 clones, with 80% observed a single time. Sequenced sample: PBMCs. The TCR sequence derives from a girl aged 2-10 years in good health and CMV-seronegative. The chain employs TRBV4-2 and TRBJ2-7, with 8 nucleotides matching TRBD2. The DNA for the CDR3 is TGTGCCAGCAGCCAAGATGCAGCGGCGGGGGGTACCTCCTACGAGCAGTACTTC. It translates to CASSQDAAAGGTSYEQYF.